This T cell receptor (beta chain) appears in the sequencing data of a study of CD8+CD57+ T cells in acquired aplastic anemia. Study context: Yields of DNA that came from sorted CD4+ and CD8+ cells averaged around 3 ug. Study results and caveats: CD8+ Simpson's diversity showed no significant patient-control difference. There were approximately 27 CD8+ CDR3 sequences that occurred in both patients and controls.

V was cut by 1 base and J by 4 bases, with 7 bases left in between. The germline V gene encodes CDR1 DFQATT and CDR2 SNEGSKA (reference sequence). The CDR3 is 12 residues long. As concerns this clonotype: The antigen is unknown.

It was patients with CD8+CD57+ cell expansion by flow cytometry who were chosen for sequencing. Patients had undergone no therapy by the time their blood was sampled. The template for TCR beta VDJ and CDR3 sequence profiling was genomic DNA. TCRdb reprocessed the reads with MiXCR, giving one entry per CDR3 protein. The sample carries 80,000 or so distinct CDR3 sequences, 55% to 75% recorded once. The chain recombines TRBV20-1 with TRBJ1-2; tentative D call: TRBD1 (5 bases). The material sequenced was sorted CD4+, CD8+, or CD8+CD57+ T cells (not recorded which) from PBMCs. The TCR originated in a human donor with aplastic anemia. CDR3 in DNA: TGCAGTGCTAGAGTACAGGCCTATGGCTACACCTTC. Residues: CSARVQAYGYTF.